Shown below are 12 T cell receptor beta chains from a single sample sequenced in a study of blood T cells in healthy people across ages. Using a J-beta primer mix together with a sample-barcoded 5' primer, a second PCR was run for about 6 to 12 cycles. MiXCR, applied by TCRdb to the 5' RACE reads, yields one record per CDR3 protein. The sample has under 1 million distinct CDR3 sequences; 44% are singletons. The sequencing sample was made of blood. The receptors shown here come from a man aged 55 to 70 in good health.

There are a few counts of this clonotype. J is TRBJ2-1 and V is TRBV21-1; the table's TRBD1 call for D was not verified on the DNA. TRBV21-1 is designated a pseudogene. This CDR3 contains 15 residues. The CDR3 region is CASSIGRGSMSEQFF. CDR3 nucleotide sequence: TGTGCCAGCAGCATCGGGCGGGGGTCTATGAGTGAGCAGTTCTTC.

This clonotype was observed a handful of times. The chain recombines TRBV5-1 with TRBJ2-6, with D perhaps matching TRBD1 (6 bases). CDR3 length: 16 residues. CDR1 is SGHRS, CDR2 YFSETQ, per germline. Trimming took 3 bases from V and 0 from J, leaving 10 bases between them. CDR3 sequence reads: CASSSGHSSGANVLTF. CDR3 DNA sequence: TGCGCCAGCAGCTCGGGACATTCCTCTGGGGCCAACGTCCTGACTTTC. The full variable domain, completed using reference TRBV5-1 and TRBJ2-6, is KAGVTQTPRYLIKTRGQQVTLSCSPISGHRSVSWYQQTPGQGLQFLFEYFSETQRNKGNFPGRFSGRQFSNSRSEMNVSTLELGDSALYLCASSSGHSSGANVLTFGAGSRLTVL.

This clonotype has only a few counts. This chain joins TRBV5-5 and TRBJ1-5, with no clear D. The CDR3 has 17 amino acids. Germline assignment: CDR1 SGHKS and CDR2 YYEKEE (reference sequence). V was shortened by 0 bases and J by 0 bases, with 13 bases between the two germline ends. The CDR3 bases are TGTGCCAGCAGCTTGGTGGTCTTTGATATTAGCAATCAGCCCCAGCATTTT. It specifies CASSLVVFDISNQPQHF.

V and J are TRBV20-1 and TRBJ2-3, with 12 bases that match TRBD1. There are 13 residues in the CDR3. CDR1 is DFQATT, CDR2 SNEGSKA, per germline (reference sequence). The CDR3 nucleotides read TGCGGGGGACAGGGGGCTAAAAGTGGTACGCAGTATTTT. Encoded protein: CGGQGAKSGTQYF.

The chain uses TRBV24-1 and TRBJ1-5, with TRBD1 identical over 7 bases. V was clipped by 3 bases and J by 3 bases; unmatched bases: 7. The CDR3 consists of 16 residues. In germline, CDR1 is KGHDR, CDR2 SFDVKD. CDR3 sequence: CATSDQTGRNNQPQHF. The CDR3 nucleotides are TGTGCCACCAGTGATCAGACAGGGCGGAACAATCAGCCCCAGCATTTT.

J is TRBJ1-1 and V is TRBV15, with D maybe TRBD1 (5 bases). Germline-derived CDR1 and CDR2 are LNHNV and YYDKDF (reference sequence). V was clipped by 4 bases and J by 3 bases, with 15 bases between them. The CDR3 is 15 amino acids. The CDR3 loop reads CATSKIGRADTEAFF. DNA for the CDR3: TGTGCCACCAGCAAGATTGGCAGGGCCGACACTGAAGCTTTCTTT. The entire variable domain, with the rest obtained from reference TRBV15 and TRBJ1-1, is as follows: DAMVIQNPRYQVTQFGKPVTLSCSQTLNHNVMYWYQQKSSQAPKLLFHYYDKDFNNEADTPDNFQSRRPNTSFCFLDIRSPGLGDTAMYLCATSKIGRADTEAFFGQGTRLTVV.

The rearrangement joins TRBV7-2 to TRBJ2-1; the match to TRBD2 covers 7 bases. After removal of 7 bases from V and 8 bases from J, the junction contained 17 bases not matched to a gene. This CDR3 is built from 16 residues. The V gene's germline CDR1 is SGHTA and CDR2 FQGNSA. DNA for the CDR3: TGTGCCAGCAACAGACCAGCCGGGACTATGGGTTATGAGCAGTTCTTC. This sequence encodes CASNRPAGTMGYEQFF. Based on the CDR3 plus reference TRBV7-2 and TRBJ2-1, the full variable domain is GAGVSQSPSNKVTEKGKDVELRCDPISGHTALYWYRQSLGQGLEFLIYFQGNSAPDKSGLPSDRFSAERTGGSVSTLTIQRTQQEDSAVYLCASNRPAGTMGYEQFFGPGTRLTVL.

As concerns this clonotype: A much larger clone differs from this one at a single base, so this may be a read error. The chain employs TRBV5-1 and TRBJ2-4; D not resolved. Trimming took 0 bases from V and 3 from J, leaving 13 bases between them. Germline assignment: CDR1 SGHRS and CDR2 YFSETQ. This CDR3 spans 16 amino acids. CDR3 bases: TGCGCCAGCAGCTTGGACGGCAGGAAGAGCAAAAACATTCAGTACTTC. Residues: CASSLDGRKSKNIQYF.

This chain links TRBV28 with TRBJ1-2, with TRBD1 identical over 8 bases. The CDR3 spans 15 residues. V lost 5 bases to trimming and J lost 3 bases; unmatched junction nucleotides: 8. The germline V gene encodes CDR1 MDHEN and CDR2 SYDVKM. CDR3 sequence reads: CASSTPGGADYGYTF. Written as DNA, the CDR3 is TGTGCCAGCAGTACCCCAGGGGGCGCGGACTATGGCTACACCTTC.

A remark on this clonotype: A much larger clone sits a single nucleotide away, making a read error possible. The V and J genes are TRBV12-3 or TRBV12-4 and TRBJ2-7; D tentatively fits TRBD1 or TRBD2 (6 bases each). CDR3 length: 12 amino acids. V gave up 1 base and J gave up 8 bases, with 9 bases separating them. The CDR3 region is CASSLGGDKQYF. The CDR3 coding sequence is TGTGCCAGCAGTTTAGGGGGGGACAAGCAGTACTTC.

The chain has TRBV5-5 and TRBJ2-1, with D uncertain. The germline V and J ends were trimmed by 0 bases and 0 bases, with 7 bases remaining between them. Germline values: CDR1 SGHKS, CDR2 YYEKEE (reference sequence). The CDR3 is made up of 15 amino acids. CDR3 DNA sequence: TGTGCCAGCAGCTTGGCCGCGCGCTCCTACAATGAGCAGTTCTTC. Translation gives CASSLAARSYNEQFF.

This clonotype appeared a few times. The rearrangement uses TRBV7-9 and TRBJ2-1, with D uncertain. The CDR3 is made up of 14 amino acids. The V end was cut by 7 bases, the J end by 8 bases, with 18 bases between. The V gene's germline CDR1 is SEHNR and CDR2 FQNEAQ (reference sequence). For the CDR3, the DNA is TGTGCCAGCACCCGGGCCGGGCCTAGGGATGAGCAGTTCTTC. As protein: CASTRAGPRDEQFF.